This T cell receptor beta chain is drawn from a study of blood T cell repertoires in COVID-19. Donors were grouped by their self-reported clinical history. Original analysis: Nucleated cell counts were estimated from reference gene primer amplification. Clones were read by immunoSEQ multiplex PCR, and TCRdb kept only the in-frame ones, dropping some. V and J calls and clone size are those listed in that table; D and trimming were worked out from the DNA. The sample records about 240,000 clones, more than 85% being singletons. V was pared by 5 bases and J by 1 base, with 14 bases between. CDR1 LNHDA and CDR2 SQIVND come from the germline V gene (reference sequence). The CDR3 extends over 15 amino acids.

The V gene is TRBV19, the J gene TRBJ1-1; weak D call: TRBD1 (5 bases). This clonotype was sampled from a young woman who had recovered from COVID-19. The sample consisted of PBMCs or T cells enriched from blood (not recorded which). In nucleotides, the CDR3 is TGTGCCAGTAGTGGAGACCGAACAGGGAACACTGAAGCTTTCTTT. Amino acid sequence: CASSGDRTGNTEAFF.